The present T cell receptor (beta chain) was sequenced within a study of regulatory T cells in long-lasting Graves disease. Noted time point: persistent/refractory GD, antithyroid drugs over 5 years with positive TRAb. Making the TCR library involved RNA that had been extracted from PBMCs. This CDR3 has 15 residues. Losses at the gene ends were 5 bases for V and 7 bases for J; bases not matched to a gene: 7. CDR1 and CDR2 (germline): LNHDA, SQIVND (reference sequence). Only a few counts were recorded for this clonotype. Through Arm-PCR of CDR3 regions and iRepertoire HTBI primers, TCR beta libraries were built. TCRdb ran MiXCR on the multiplex PCR reads and lists one entry per CDR3 protein. This sample carries 400,000 to 500,000 distinct CDR3 sequences, around 23% of them seen once, and the ten largest clones take over 11%.

The V gene is TRBV19, the J gene TRBJ1-6; 8 bases align to TRBD1. The TCR sequence derives from a female donor with Graves disease. This specimen was peripheral blood mononuclear cells (PBMCs), taken when the disease was refractory, from a patient treated with antithyroid drugs. The CDR3 DNA is TGTGCCAGTAGTCAACCCGGGACAGGCAATTCACCCCTCCACTTT. Amino acid sequence: CASSQPGTGNSPLHF.